These 10 T cell receptor beta chains were sequenced from one sample in a study of CD8 T cells in Susac syndrome. RNA, at about 0.45 to 1 ug, was reverse transcribed with random hexamers. TCRdb fed the immunoSEQ multiplex PCR reads into MiXCR, producing one record per CDR3 protein. The table records approximately 190,000 distinct CDR3 sequences, 90% to 95% of them present only once. Sequencing used CD4+ T cells from PBMCs. The origin of the receptors is a human donor with multiple sclerosis.

The chain uses TRBV7-9 and TRBJ2-1, with 10 nucleotides matching TRBD1. There are 14 residues in the CDR3. CDR1 SEHNR and CDR2 FQNEAQ come from the germline V gene (reference sequence). Trimming took 5 bases from V and 5 from J; bases not matched to a gene: 3. CDR3: CASSPGQGNNEQFF. For the CDR3, the DNA is TGTGCCAGCAGCCCGGGACAGGGGAACAATGAGCAGTTCTTC.

The V gene is TRBV7-3, the J gene TRBJ1-1; D possibly corresponds to TRBD1 (5 bases). Per the germline V gene, CDR1 is SGHTA and CDR2 is FQGTGA. The CDR3 consists of 13 residues. Between the trimmed V and J ends, which lost 7 bases and 4 bases, there was a span of 13 bases. The CDR3 bases are TGTGCCAGCACTTTAGGAAGGGGCACTGAAGCTTTCTTT. Translation gives CASTLGRGTEAFF.

The J gene is TRBJ1-1, the V gene TRBV5-1; 7 bases map to TRBD1. V shed 3 bases, J shed 1 base, and the junction held 9 bases outside the gene matches. Germline V CDR1 and CDR2: SGHRS, YFSETQ. The CDR3 covers 16 residues. As DNA, the CDR3 is TGCGCCAGCAGCTCGATCCCGGGACAGACGAACACTGAAGCTTTCTTT. This encodes CASSSIPGQTNTEAFF.

The V and J genes are TRBV6-5 and TRBJ2-3; D is undetermined. The CDR3 is 11 amino acids. The V and J ends lost 2 bases and 7 bases respectively, with 4 bases between them. Germline V lookup: CDR1 MNHEY, CDR2 SVGAGI. CDR3 nucleotide sequence: TGTGCCAGCAGTTACGGGTATACGCAGTATTTT. This sequence encodes CASSYGYTQYF.

V usage is TRBV20-1 and J usage is TRBJ1-1, with D possibly being TRBD1 (5 bases). The germline V and J ends were trimmed by 6 bases and 0 bases, with 8 bases remaining between them. CDR1 and CDR2 from the germline V gene are DFQATT and SNEGSKA (reference sequence). The CDR3 spans 12 residues. The DNA for the CDR3 is TGCAGTGCAGGGACGGTGAACACTGAAGCTTTCTTT. Amino acids: CSAGTVNTEAFF.

The chain carries TRBV18 and TRBJ2-1; 10 nucleotides match TRBD2. The germline CDR1 and CDR2 sequences are KGHSH and LQKENI. The CDR3 loop spans 17 amino acids. Trimming cost V 0 bases and J 9 bases; bases outside gene matches: 11. The chain's CDR3 is CASSPPSSGRAVAEQFF. Written as DNA, the CDR3 is TGTGCCAGCTCACCACCCTCAAGCGGGAGGGCCGTGGCTGAGCAGTTCTTC.

V and J are TRBV20-1 and TRBJ1-2; D possibly corresponds to TRBD1 (5 bases). The V and J ends lost 3 bases and 1 base respectively, with 15 bases between them. The CDR3 totals 15 residues. CDR1 is DFQATT and CDR2 is SNEGSKA in the germline V gene (reference sequence). The CDR3 region has the DNA TGCAGTGCTAGCGTACGGGGGACCGGTAACTATGGCTACACCTTC. As protein: CSASVRGTGNYGYTF.

The chain employs TRBV20-1 and TRBJ2-3; 14 bases match TRBD2. The CDR3 has 16 amino acids. Per germline, CDR1 DFQATT and CDR2 SNEGSKA (reference sequence). V shed 1 base and J 6 bases; nucleotides not matched to a gene: 6. CDR3 sequence: CSARGETSGRVDTQYF. The CDR3 coding sequence is TGCAGTGCTAGAGGAGAGACTAGCGGGAGGGTTGATACGCAGTATTTT.

The chain links TRBV27 to TRBJ2-7; 9 bases map to TRBD1. The germline V gene encodes CDR1 MNHEY and CDR2 SMNVEV (reference sequence). CDR3 length equals 18 residues. Unmatched junction bases numbered 18, after V lost 5 bases and J lost 4 bases. The CDR3 DNA reads as TGTGCCAGCAGTCCTAAACAGCCGATGGGACAGGGCTTTTACGAGCAGTACTTC. Protein sequence: CASSPKQPMGQGFYEQYF.

Here the CDR3 DNA reads TGTGCCAGTAGTATGAGACAGGGCCCTAACACCGGGGAGCTGTTTTTT. Protein product: CASSMRQGPNTGELFF. The J gene is TRBJ2-2, the V gene TRBV19; 7 bases align to TRBD1. The CDR3 is 16 residues long. The germline gives CDR1 LNHDA, CDR2 SQIVND (reference sequence). V lost 3 bases and J lost 2; bases outside the gene matches: 6. The whole variable domain, filled in from reference TRBV19 and TRBJ2-2, reads DGGITQSPKYLFRKEGQNVTLSCEQNLNHDAMYWYRQDPGQGLRLIYYSQIVNDFQKGDIAEGYSVSREKKESFPLTVTSAQKNPTAFYLCASSMRQGPNTGELFFGEGSRLTVL.